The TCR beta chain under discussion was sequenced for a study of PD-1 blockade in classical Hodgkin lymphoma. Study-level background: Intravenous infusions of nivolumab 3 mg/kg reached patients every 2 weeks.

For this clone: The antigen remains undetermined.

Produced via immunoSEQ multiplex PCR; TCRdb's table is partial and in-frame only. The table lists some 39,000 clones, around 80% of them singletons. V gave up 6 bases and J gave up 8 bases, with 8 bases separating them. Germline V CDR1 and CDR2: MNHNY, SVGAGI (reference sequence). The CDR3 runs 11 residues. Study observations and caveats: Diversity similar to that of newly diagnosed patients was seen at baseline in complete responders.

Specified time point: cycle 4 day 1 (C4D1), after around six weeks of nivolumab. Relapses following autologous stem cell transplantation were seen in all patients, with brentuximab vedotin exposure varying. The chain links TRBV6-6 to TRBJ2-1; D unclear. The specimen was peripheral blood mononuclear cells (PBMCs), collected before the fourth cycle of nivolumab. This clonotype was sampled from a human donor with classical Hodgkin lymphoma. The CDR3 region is CASRVVYEQFF. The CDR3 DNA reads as TGTGCCAGCAGGGTCGTCTATGAGCAGTTCTTC.